Listed below are T cell receptor beta chains from one sample, sequenced in a study of somatic mutations in cytotoxic T cells in rheumatoid arthritis. Assay used: immunoSEQ multiplex PCR; TCRdb lists only in-frame clones, some missing. Of 9,200 or so clones in the sample, over 75% were seen once. The sample taken for sequencing was CD8+ T cells sorted from blood. The source of these receptors is an adult with rheumatoid arthritis. CDR3s include the opening cysteine and the closing phenylalanine or tryptophan. Fields, in order: V gene, clone size, J gene, D gene, CDR3 protein, CDR3 DNA. D genes are given only for firm matches. A row's size may be missing; if present it is once, few, many or a size class.

>TRBV4-1|few|TRBJ1-1|-
CASSQDWGATEAFF
TGCGCCAGCAGCCAAGATTGGGGAGCCACTGAAGCTTTCTTT
>TRBV6-5|medium-sized|TRBJ2-2|-
CASQNGRRNTGELFF
TGTGCCAGCCAGAACGGCCGGCGGAACACCGGGGAGCTGTTTTTT
>TRBV7-2|-|TRBJ2-1|-
CASSLLTGAWQVSTTEQFF
TGTGCCAGCAGCTTATTAACCGGCGCCTGGCAGGTTTCAACGACTGAGCAGTTCTTC
>TRBV28|-|TRBJ1-3|-
CASSLDLFAGNTIYF
TGTGCCAGCAGTTTGGACCTCTTTGCTGGAAACACCATATATTTT
>TRBV19|-|TRBJ2-2|-
CASSIDTGELFF
TGTGCCAGTAGTATAGACACCGGGGAGCTGTTTTTT
>TRBV30|-|TRBJ1-4|-
CAWPGHGDEKLFF
TGTGCCTGGCCTGGGCACGGGGATGAAAAACTGTTTTTT
>TRBV5-6|-|TRBJ2-7|-
CASSFGGAHNEQYF
TGTGCCAGCAGCTTTGGAGGGGCGCACAACGAGCAGTACTTC
>TRBV15|-|TRBJ1-2|TRBD1
CATSERIQGAEGYTF
TGTGCCACCAGCGAACGAATACAGGGGGCTGAAGGCTACACCTTC
>TRBV5-8|-|TRBJ1-1|TRBD1
CASSLEQGANTEAFF
TGTGCCAGCAGCTTGGAACAGGGGGCGAACACTGAAGCTTTCTTT
>TRBV7-3|-|TRBJ2-1|-
CASSLWEGGAVYNEQFF
TGTGCCAGCAGCTTATGGGAGGGGGGCGCTGTCTACAATGAGCAGTTCTTC
>TRBV28|-|TRBJ2-2|-
CASSLVGVGTGELFF
TGTGCCAGCAGTTTAGTCGGGGTAGGGACCGGGGAGCTGTTTTTT
>TRBV5-1|few|TRBJ1-2|TRBD1
CATSGGQGDYGYTF
TGCGCTACGAGTGGAGGACAGGGAGACTATGGCTACACCTTC
>TRBV27|-|TRBJ1-1|-
CASSLSRGEGNTEAFF
TGTGCCAGCAGCCTCTCTAGGGGCGAGGGGAACACTGAAGCTTTCTTT
>TRBV10-3|-|TRBJ1-2|-
CAISESAGVEYGYTF
TGTGCCATCAGTGAGTCGGCAGGGGTAGAGTATGGCTACACCTTC
>TRBV6-5|-|TRBJ2-2|-
CASSYSGMSNTGELFF
TGTGCCAGCAGTTACTCCGGCATGTCGAACACCGGGGAGCTGTTTTTT
>TRBV19|-|TRBJ1-2|-
CASSISDQYYGYTF
TGTGCCAGTAGTATTTCGGACCAATACTATGGCTACACCTTC
>TRBV9|-|TRBJ2-3|TRBD2
CASSEGLAGVTDTQYF
TGTGCCAGCAGCGAGGGACTAGCGGGAGTCACAGATACGCAGTATTTT
>TRBV6-4|-|TRBJ2-3|TRBD1
CASSDSKGAGTDTQYF
TGTGCCAGCAGTGACTCCAAGGGGGCCGGCACAGATACGCAGTATTTT
>TRBV30|-|TRBJ1-5|-
CAWSYRGSGGQPQHF
TGTGCCTGGAGCTACCGGGGCAGCGGGGGTCAGCCCCAGCATTTT
>TRBV19|-|TRBJ1-5|TRBD1
CASSWTGVDQPQHF
TGTGCCAGTAGTTGGACAGGGGTGGATCAGCCCCAGCATTTT
>TRBV7-9|few|TRBJ1-1|-
CASSSGWGNTEAFF
TGTGCCAGCAGCTCAGGGTGGGGGAACACTGAAGCTTTCTTT
>TRBV5-1|-|TRBJ1-1|-
CASTGENTEAFF
TGCGCCAGCACAGGAGAGAACACTGAAGCTTTCTTT
>TRBV7-9|once|TRBJ1-4|TRBD1
CASSFGTGEKLFF
TGTGCCAGCAGCTTCGGGACAGGGGAAAAACTGTTTTTT
>TRBV11-2|-|TRBJ2-7|-
CASSLTANYEQYF
TGTGCCAGCAGCTTGACAGCCAACTACGAGCAGTACTTC